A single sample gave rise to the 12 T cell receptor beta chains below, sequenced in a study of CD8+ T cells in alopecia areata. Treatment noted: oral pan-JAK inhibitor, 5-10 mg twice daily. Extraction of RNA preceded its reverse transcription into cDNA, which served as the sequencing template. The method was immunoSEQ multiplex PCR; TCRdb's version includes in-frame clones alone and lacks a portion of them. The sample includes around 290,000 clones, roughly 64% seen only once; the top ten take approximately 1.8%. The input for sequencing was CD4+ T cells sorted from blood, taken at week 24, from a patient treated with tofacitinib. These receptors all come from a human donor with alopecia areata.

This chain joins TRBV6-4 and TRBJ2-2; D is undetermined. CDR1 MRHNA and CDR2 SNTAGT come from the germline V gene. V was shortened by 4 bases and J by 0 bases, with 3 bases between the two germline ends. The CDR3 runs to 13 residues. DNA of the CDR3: TGTGCCAGCAGTGCCTCGAACACCGGGGAGCTGTTTTTT. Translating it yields CASSASNTGELFF.

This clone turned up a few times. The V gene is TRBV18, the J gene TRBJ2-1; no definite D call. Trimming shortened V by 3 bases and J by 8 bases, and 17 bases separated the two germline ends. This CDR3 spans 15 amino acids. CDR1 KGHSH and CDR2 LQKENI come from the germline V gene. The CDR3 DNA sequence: TGTGCCAGCTCACCGCCCCCTCTCCGGAACCATGAGCAGTTCTTC. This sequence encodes CASSPPPLRNHEQFF.

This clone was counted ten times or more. The CDR3 DNA sequence: TGTGCCAGCAGCAAAGAAAGGGTCCCGAAATCCTTCTTCAATGAGCAGTTCTTC. Translated: CASSKERVPKSFFNEQFF. This rearrangement joins TRBV21-1 to TRBJ2-1. TRBV21-1 is labeled a pseudogene. This CDR3 is built from 18 residues.

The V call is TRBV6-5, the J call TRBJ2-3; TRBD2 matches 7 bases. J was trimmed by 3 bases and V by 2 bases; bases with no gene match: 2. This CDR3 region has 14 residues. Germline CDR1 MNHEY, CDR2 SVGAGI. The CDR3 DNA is TGTGCCAGCAGTTACGGGAGGGGAACAGATACGCAGTATTTT. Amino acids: CASSYGRGTDTQYF.

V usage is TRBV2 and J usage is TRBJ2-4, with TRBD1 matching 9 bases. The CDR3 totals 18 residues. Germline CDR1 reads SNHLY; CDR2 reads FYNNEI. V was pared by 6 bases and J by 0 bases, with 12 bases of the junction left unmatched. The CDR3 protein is CASRPDRGPPLAKNIQYF. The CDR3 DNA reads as TGTGCCAGCAGACCGGACAGGGGCCCTCCCTTAGCCAAAAACATTCAGTACTTC.

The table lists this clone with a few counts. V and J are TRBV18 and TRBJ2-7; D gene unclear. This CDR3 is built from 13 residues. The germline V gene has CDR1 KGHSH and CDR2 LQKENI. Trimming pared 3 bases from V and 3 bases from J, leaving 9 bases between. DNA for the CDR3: TGTGCCAGCTCACCGGGGATGAACTACGAGCAGTACTTC. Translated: CASSPGMNYEQYF.

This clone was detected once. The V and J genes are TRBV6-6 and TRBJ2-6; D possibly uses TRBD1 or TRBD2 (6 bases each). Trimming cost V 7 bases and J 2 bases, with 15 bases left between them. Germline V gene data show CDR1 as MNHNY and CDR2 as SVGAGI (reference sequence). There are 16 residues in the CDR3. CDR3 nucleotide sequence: TGTGCCAGCATACAGGGAGGACCTGCTGGGGCCAACGTCCTGACTTTC. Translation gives CASIQGGPAGANVLTF.

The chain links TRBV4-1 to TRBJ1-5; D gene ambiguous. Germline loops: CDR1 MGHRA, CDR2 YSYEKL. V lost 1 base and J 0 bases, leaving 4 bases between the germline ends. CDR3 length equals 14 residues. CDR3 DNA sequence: TGCGCCAGCAGCCAAGGCATTAGCAATCAGCCCCAGCATTTT. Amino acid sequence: CASSQGISNQPQHF.

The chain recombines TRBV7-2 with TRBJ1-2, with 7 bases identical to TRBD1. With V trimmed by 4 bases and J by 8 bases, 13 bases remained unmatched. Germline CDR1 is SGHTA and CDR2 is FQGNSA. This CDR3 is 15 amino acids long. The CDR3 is CASSSQTGVQEGYTF. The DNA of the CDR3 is TGTGCCAGCAGCTCCCAAACAGGGGTACAGGAAGGCTACACCTTC. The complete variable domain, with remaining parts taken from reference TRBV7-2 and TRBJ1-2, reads GAGVSQSPSNKVTEKGKDVELRCDPISGHTALYWYRQSLGQGLEFLIYFQGNSAPDKSGLPSDRFSAERTGGSVSTLTIQRTQQEDSAVYLCASSSQTGVQEGYTFGSGTRLTVV.

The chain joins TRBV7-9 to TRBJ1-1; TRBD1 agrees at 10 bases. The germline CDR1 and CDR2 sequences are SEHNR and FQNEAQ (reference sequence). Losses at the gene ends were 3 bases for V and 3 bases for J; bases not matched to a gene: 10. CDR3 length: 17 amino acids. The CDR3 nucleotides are TGTGCCAGCAGCTTTCGCGACAGGGGGCAGAAGGACACTGAAGCTTTCTTT. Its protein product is CASSFRDRGQKDTEAFF.

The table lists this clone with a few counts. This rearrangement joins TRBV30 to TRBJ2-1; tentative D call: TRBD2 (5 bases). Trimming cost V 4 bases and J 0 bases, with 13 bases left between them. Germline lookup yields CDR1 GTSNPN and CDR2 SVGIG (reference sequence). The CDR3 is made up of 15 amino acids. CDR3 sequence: CAWKRGLFSYNEQFF. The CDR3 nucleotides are TGTGCCTGGAAAAGAGGGTTGTTCTCCTACAATGAGCAGTTCTTC. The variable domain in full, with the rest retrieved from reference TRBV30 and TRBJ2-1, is SQTIHQWPATLVQPVGSPLSLECTVEGTSNPNLYWYRQAAGRGLQLLFYSVGIGQISSEVPQNLSASRPQDRQFILSSKKLLLSDSGFYLCAWKRGLFSYNEQFFGPGTRLTVL.

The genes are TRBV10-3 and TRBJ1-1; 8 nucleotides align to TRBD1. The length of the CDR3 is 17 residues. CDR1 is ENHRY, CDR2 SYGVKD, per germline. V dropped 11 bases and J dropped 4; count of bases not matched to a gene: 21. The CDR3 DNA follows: TGTGCCGCATCGAGAGGTTCAGGGGGCGGGTTCGGCACTGAAGCTTTCTTT. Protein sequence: CAASRGSGGGFGTEAFF.